Shown below are 27 T cell receptor beta chains from a single sample sequenced in a study of vaccination effects on CD4 cells after COVID-19. This table comes from immunoSEQ multiplex PCR, and its TCRdb copy is limited to in-frame clones, with some not included. The sample carries tens of thousands of clones, 60% to 80% recorded once. These receptors' antigens are unknown. Antigen-specific CD4+ T cells were expanded with viral peptide pools in the ViraFEST assay before sequencing. Scientists isolated CD4+ T cells after a roughly 9-day culture period ended. Recipients of the vaccine had no prior SARS-CoV-2 infection and negative nucleocapsid antibodies. Source: CD4+ T cells from PBMCs cultured with HCoV-NL63 spike peptides, taken before COVID-19 vaccination. All receptors come from a human donor who received a COVID-19 vaccine.

This clone was seen a handful of times. The V gene is TRBV2, the J gene TRBJ2-3; TRBD2 might be the D (6 bases). The V and J ends lost 7 bases and 2 bases respectively, with 13 bases between them. Germline assignment: CDR1 SNHLY and CDR2 FYNNEI. This CDR3 has 14 amino acids. CDR3 in amino acids: CASKEGTYTDTQYF. The CDR3 nucleotides read TGTGCCAGCAAAGAGGGGACTTACACAGATACGCAGTATTTT.

The chain carries TRBV6-5 and TRBJ2-3; 11 positions agree with TRBD2. This CDR3 comprises 15 residues. The germline V gene has CDR1 MNHEY and CDR2 SVGAGI. Trimming cost V 5 bases and J 1 base; bases outside gene matches: 2. CDR3 bases: TGTGCCAGCAGTCAACTAGCGGGGGGCACAGATACGCAGTATTTT. Translation: CASSQLAGGTDTQYF.

The chain links TRBV5-6 to TRBJ2-7, with 7 bases aligning to TRBD1. The germline CDR1 and CDR2 sequences are SGHDT and YYEEEE. J gave up 6 bases and V 0 bases, and 3 bases lay outside the gene matches. The length of the CDR3 is 13 residues. CDR3 nucleotides: TGTGCCAGCAGCTTGGACAGGGGCCCCGAGCAGTACGTC. Translation gives CASSLDRGPEQYV.

The chain carries TRBV4-1 and TRBJ2-5, with a possible D match to TRBD2 (6 bases). V was trimmed by 6 bases and J by 5 bases, leaving 16 bases between them. CDR1 is MGHRA and CDR2 is YSYEKL in the germline V gene. The CDR3 spans 14 residues. The CDR3: CASSRDPGDETQYF. The CDR3 nucleotides are TGCGCCAGCAGTCGAGATCCGGGGGATGAGACCCAGTACTTC.

The V gene is TRBV5-1, the J gene TRBJ2-2, with TRBD1 matching over 8 bases. The germline CDR1 and CDR2 sequences are SGHRS and YFSETQ. J gave up 4 bases and V 4 bases, and 9 bases lay outside the gene matches. The CDR3 covers 16 residues. The CDR3 sequence: CASSVSGTGPTGELFF. DNA for the CDR3: TGCGCCAGCAGCGTTTCCGGGACAGGCCCCACCGGGGAGCTGTTTTTT.

V gene TRBV7-2 combines with J gene TRBJ2-5; no clear D gene. The CDR3 is 13 residues long. Trimming left V 6 bases short and J 5 bases short, with 13 bases between. Germline CDR1 is SGHTA and CDR2 is FQGNSA. The CDR3 is CASRSTGFETQYF. CDR3 bases: TGTGCCAGCAGATCCACCGGGTTCGAGACCCAGTACTTC.

This clone showed up just once. The chain has TRBV27 and TRBJ1-5; TRBD1 might be the D (6 bases). V lost 2 bases and J lost 6, with 11 bases in between. This CDR3 has 14 amino acids. The germline V gene has CDR1 MNHEY and CDR2 SMNVEV (reference sequence). The CDR3 loop is CASSLQGGGQPQHF. DNA for the CDR3: TGTGCCAGCAGTTTACAGGGAGGGGGTCAGCCCCAGCATTTT.

There are a few counts of this clone. The chain combines TRBV24-1 with TRBJ2-1; maybe TRBD1 (6 bases). Looked up from germline, CDR1 is KGHDR and CDR2 is SFDVKD. V lost 3 bases to trimming and J lost 8 bases, with 13 bases between them. This CDR3 has 14 residues. The CDR3 loop reads CATSDPTGFDEQFF. Here the CDR3 DNA reads TGTGCCACCAGTGATCCTACAGGGTTCGATGAGCAGTTCTTC.

V and J are TRBV18 and TRBJ1-1; D might be TRBD1 (5 bases). There are 15 residues in the CDR3. V was cut by 5 bases and J by 5 bases, with 18 bases left in between. The germline V gene encodes CDR1 KGHSH and CDR2 LQKENI. This chain's CDR3 is CASSWEASGGTEAFF. CDR3 coding DNA: TGTGCCAGCTCATGGGAGGCTTCCGGGGGGACTGAAGCTTTCTTT.

The table lists this clone with a count of one. The chain links TRBV24-1 to TRBJ1-2, with D possibly matching TRBD1 (5 bases). The CDR3 is made up of 16 amino acids. Trimming shortened V by 1 base and J by 4 bases, and 15 bases separated the two germline ends. CDR1 is KGHDR, CDR2 SFDVKD, per germline. The CDR3 reads CATSDFLGELIYGYTF. The CDR3 DNA reads as TGTGCCACCAGTGATTTTTTGGGGGAGTTGATCTATGGCTACACCTTC.

This clone was counted between two and nine times. The chain recombines TRBV5-4 with TRBJ2-7, with TRBD1 matching 9 bases. The CDR3 is made up of 15 amino acids. The V segment lost 0 bases and the J segment 3 bases; nucleotides outside the gene matches: 4. Germline V CDR1 and CDR2: SGHNT, YYREEE (reference sequence). CDR3 coding DNA: TGTGCCAGCAGCTTGGGTACAGGGGGCTTCTACGAGCAGTACGTC. Its protein product is CASSLGTGGFYEQYV.

The chain combines TRBV4-1 with TRBJ2-5; 7 bases align to TRBD2. Germline V gene lookup returns CDR1 MGHRA and CDR2 YSYEKL. This CDR3 contains 18 residues. V was pared by 3 bases and J by 1 base, with 14 bases of the junction left unmatched. CDR3 region: CASSQREVLASFQETQYF. The CDR3, as DNA: TGCGCCAGCAGCCAGCGGGAAGTACTAGCGTCGTTCCAAGAGACCCAGTACTTC.

The sample holds a few counts of this clone. The V gene is TRBV19, the J gene TRBJ1-5; D is possibly TRBD1 (6 bases). Germline CDR1 and CDR2: LNHDA and SQIVND (reference sequence). CDR3 length equals 16 residues. V was pared by 3 bases and J by 0 bases, with 12 bases between. CDR3 loop: CASSMGIRGSNQPQHF. The CDR3 DNA reads TGTGCCAGTAGTATGGGAATCAGGGGTAGCAATCAGCCCCAGCATTTT.

This chain links TRBV24-1 with TRBJ2-3; D not certain. This CDR3 is built from 16 residues. Germline CDR1 reads KGHDR; CDR2 reads SFDVKD. Trimming cost V 0 bases and J 0 bases, with 9 bases left between them. The CDR3 region is CATSDLGSPSTDTQYF. The DNA for the CDR3 is TGTGCCACCAGTGATTTGGGTAGCCCTAGCACAGATACGCAGTATTTT.

The genes are TRBV24-1 and TRBJ2-5, with D possibly matching TRBD1 (5 bases). Trimming took off 7 bases at V and 0 bases at J, with 5 bases between the two ends. The CDR3 sequence is 12 residues long. The germline V gene encodes CDR1 KGHDR and CDR2 SFDVKD. The CDR3 DNA follows: TGTGCCACCAGGGACAACCAAGAGACCCAGTACTTC. Protein sequence: CATRDNQETQYF.

The chain carries TRBV4-3 and TRBJ2-7; no definite D call. Germline values: CDR1 LGHNA, CDR2 YSLEER. This CDR3 region has 14 residues. V lost 0 bases, J lost 2 bases, and 8 bases lay in between. DNA of the CDR3: TGCGCCAGCAGCCAAGATCTAACGGCCTACGAGCAGTACGTC. Translated: CASSQDLTAYEQYV.

The chain links TRBV3-1 (or the pseudogene TRBV3-2) to TRBJ2-2, with 8 positions matching TRBD2. The CDR3 runs to 18 residues. V lost 2 bases and J lost 0; bases outside the gene matches: 8. Germline-derived CDR1 and CDR2 are LGHDT and YNNKEL (reference sequence). In DNA form, the CDR3 reads TGTGCCAGCAGCCAACGGGGGGGGCTGGGGTCGAACACCGGGGAGCTGTTTTTT. Translating it yields CASSQRGGLGSNTGELFF.

The chain joins TRBV5-6 to TRBJ1-6, with D uncertain. Trimming cost V 3 bases and J 7 bases, with 2 bases left between them. CDR1 is SGHDT, CDR2 YYEEEE, per germline. This CDR3 spans 11 amino acids. Here the CDR3 DNA reads TGTGCCAGCAGCTCGAATTCACCCCTCCACTTT. Encoded protein: CASSSNSPLHF.

The chain is built from TRBV10-2 and TRBJ2-7, with 15 bases identical to TRBD2. CDR3 length: 16 amino acids. V lost 10 bases, J lost 5 bases, and 12 bases stayed unmatched. Germline values: CDR1 WSHSY, CDR2 SAAADI. CDR3 amino acids: CATQGLAGGPGHEQYV. The CDR3 coding sequence is TGCGCCACCCAAGGACTAGCGGGGGGGCCGGGTCACGAGCAGTACGTC.

The chain recombines TRBV7-2 with TRBJ2-5; D perhaps matches TRBD2 (6 bases). CDR1 and CDR2 (germline): SGHTA, FQGNSA. This CDR3 spans 16 amino acids. Trimming shortened V by 1 base and J by 2 bases, and 14 bases separated the two germline ends. CDR3 sequence (DNA): TGTGCCAGCAGCTTAGGCGGAGTAGCGGAGCAAGAGACCCAGTACTTC. Protein product: CASSLGGVAEQETQYF.

CDR3 residues: CASSLPGAVNTEAFF. CDR3 nucleotides: TGTGCCAGCAGTCTCCCCGGGGCCGTGAACACTGAAGCTTTCTTT. The V gene is TRBV28, the J gene TRBJ1-1; tentatively, D is TRBD1 (5 bases). The CDR3 length is 15 residues. Germline-derived CDR1 and CDR2 are MDHEN and SYDVKM. Trimming removed 5 bases from V and 0 bases from J, with 13 bases in between.

This chain connects TRBV6-5 to TRBJ1-1; the match to TRBD1 covers 7 bases. Germline values: CDR1 MNHEY, CDR2 SVGAGI. The CDR3 spans 14 residues. V lost 7 bases and J lost 0; bases outside the gene matches: 5. The DNA of the CDR3 is TGTGCCAGCACCCGGGACAGAGTGAACACTGAAGCTTTCTTT. Amino acid sequence: CASTRDRVNTEAFF.

The V and J genes are TRBV5-1 and TRBJ1-1; D is undetermined. V dropped 2 bases and J dropped 0 bases, with 8 bases sitting between them. The V gene's germline CDR1 is SGHRS and CDR2 YFSETQ. There are 14 residues in the CDR3. The CDR3 DNA reads TGCGCCAGCAGCTTAGAAATAATGAACACTGAAGCTTTCTTT. This gives the protein CASSLEIMNTEAFF.

This clone was counted once. The gene calls are TRBV5-1 and TRBJ1-6; D gene uncertain. The CDR3 has 15 amino acids. V was pared by 4 bases and J by 6 bases, with 14 bases between. CDR1 SGHRS and CDR2 YFSETQ come from the germline V gene. CDR3 loop: CASSTDTDRNSPLHF. CDR3 DNA: TGCGCCAGCAGCACCGACACAGACCGTAATTCACCCCTCCACTTT.

This clone turned up a few times. This chain connects TRBV5-4 to TRBJ2-2; D might be TRBD1 (6 bases). The CDR3 consists of 13 residues. Germline V gives CDR1 SGHNT, CDR2 YYREEE (reference sequence). With 3 bases removed from V and 7 bases from J, the gap between germline ends came to 10 bases. CDR3 protein: CASSSQGLGELFF. Written as DNA, the CDR3 is TGTGCCAGCAGCTCCCAGGGGCTCGGGGAGCTGTTTTTT.

This chain connects TRBV4-2 to TRBJ2-5; TRBD2 aligns across 9 bases. V shed 0 bases and J 2 bases; nucleotides not matched to a gene: 7. From germline, CDR1 is LGHNA and CDR2 YNFKEQ. The CDR3 is made up of 17 amino acids. The CDR3 spells CASSQDVAGGPQETQYF. In nucleotides, the CDR3 is TGTGCCAGCAGCCAAGATGTGGCGGGGGGGCCTCAAGAGACCCAGTACTTC.

The rearrangement joins TRBV19 to TRBJ2-2; perhaps TRBD1 as D (5 bases). This CDR3 has 15 amino acids. Germline CDR1 and CDR2: LNHDA and SQIVND (reference sequence). V was cut by 8 bases and J by 6 bases, with 19 bases left in between. The CDR3 nucleotides read TGTGCCAGTCTGGACACTTTCCGCATCCCCGGGGAGCTGTTTTTT. It specifies CASLDTFRIPGELFF.